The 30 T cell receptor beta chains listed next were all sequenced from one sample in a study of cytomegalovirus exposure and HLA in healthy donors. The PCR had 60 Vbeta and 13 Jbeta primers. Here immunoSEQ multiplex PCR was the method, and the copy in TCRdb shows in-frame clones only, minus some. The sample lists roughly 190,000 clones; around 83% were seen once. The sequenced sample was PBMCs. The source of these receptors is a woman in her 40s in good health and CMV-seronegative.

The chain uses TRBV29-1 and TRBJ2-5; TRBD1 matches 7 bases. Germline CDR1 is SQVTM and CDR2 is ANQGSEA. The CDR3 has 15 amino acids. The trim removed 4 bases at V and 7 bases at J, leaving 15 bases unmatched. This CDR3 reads CSVARGADRVGTQYF. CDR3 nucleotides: TGCAGCGTTGCAAGGGGTGCCGACAGGGTTGGGACCCAGTACTTC.

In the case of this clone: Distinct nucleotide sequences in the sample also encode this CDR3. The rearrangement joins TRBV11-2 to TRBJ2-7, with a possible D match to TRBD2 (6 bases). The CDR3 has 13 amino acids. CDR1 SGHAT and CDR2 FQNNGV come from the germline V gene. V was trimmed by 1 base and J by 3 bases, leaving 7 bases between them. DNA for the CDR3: TGTGCCAGCAGCTTAGGGCGGGGCTACGAGCAGTACTTC. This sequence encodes CASSLGRGYEQYF.

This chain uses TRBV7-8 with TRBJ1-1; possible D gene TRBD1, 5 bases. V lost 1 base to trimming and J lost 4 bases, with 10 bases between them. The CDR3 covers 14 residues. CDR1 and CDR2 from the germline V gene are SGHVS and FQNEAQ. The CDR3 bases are TGTGCCAGCAGCTTAGGTGGGGGGAGCACTGAAGCTTTCTTT. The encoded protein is CASSLGGGSTEAFF. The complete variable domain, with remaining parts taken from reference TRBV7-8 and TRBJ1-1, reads GAGVSQSPRYKVAKRGQDVALRCDPISGHVSLFWYQQALGQGPEFLTYFQNEAQLDKSGLPSDRFFAERPEGSVSTLKIQRTQQEDSAVYLCASSLGGGSTEAFFGQGTRLTVV.

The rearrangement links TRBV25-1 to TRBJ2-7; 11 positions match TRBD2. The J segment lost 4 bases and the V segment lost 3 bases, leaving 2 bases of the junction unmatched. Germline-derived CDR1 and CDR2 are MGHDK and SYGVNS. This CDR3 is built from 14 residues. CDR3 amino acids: CASSETSGKYEQYF. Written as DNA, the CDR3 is TGTGCCAGCAGTGAGACTAGCGGGAAGTACGAGCAGTACTTC.

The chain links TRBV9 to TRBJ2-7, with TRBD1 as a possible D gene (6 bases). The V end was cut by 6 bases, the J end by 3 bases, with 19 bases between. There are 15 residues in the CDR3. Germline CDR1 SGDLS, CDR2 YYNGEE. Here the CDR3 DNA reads TGTGCCAGCAACCGAGGGGGATACCGAGACTACGAGCAGTACTTC. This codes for CASNRGGYRDYEQYF.

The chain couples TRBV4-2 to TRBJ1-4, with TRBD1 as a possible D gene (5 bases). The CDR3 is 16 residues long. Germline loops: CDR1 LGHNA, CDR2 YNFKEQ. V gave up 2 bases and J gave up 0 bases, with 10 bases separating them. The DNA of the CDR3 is TGTGCCAGCAGCCAACAGGGCCCGGCAACTAATGAAAAACTGTTTTTT. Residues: CASSQQGPATNEKLFF.

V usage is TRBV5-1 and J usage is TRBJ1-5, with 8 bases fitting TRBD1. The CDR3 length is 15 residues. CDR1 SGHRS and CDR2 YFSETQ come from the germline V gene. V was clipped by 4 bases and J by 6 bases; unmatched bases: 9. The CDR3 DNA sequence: TGCGCCAGCAGCCCGACAGGGGATAGGACTCAGCCCCAGCATTTT. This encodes CASSPTGDRTQPQHF.

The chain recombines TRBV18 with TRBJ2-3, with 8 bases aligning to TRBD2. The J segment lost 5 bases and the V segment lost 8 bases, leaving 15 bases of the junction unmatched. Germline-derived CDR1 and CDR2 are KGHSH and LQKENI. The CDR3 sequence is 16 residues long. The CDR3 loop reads CASRQLVAGWGDTQYF. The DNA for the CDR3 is TGTGCCAGCCGACAACTCGTAGCGGGATGGGGAGATACGCAGTATTTT.

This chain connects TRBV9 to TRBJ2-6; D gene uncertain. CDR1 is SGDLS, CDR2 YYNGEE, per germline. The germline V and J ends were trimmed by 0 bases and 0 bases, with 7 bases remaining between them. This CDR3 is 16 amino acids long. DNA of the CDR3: TGTGCCAGCAGCGTAGGTTTAGTCTCTGGGGCCAACGTCCTGACTTTC. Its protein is CASSVGLVSGANVLTF.

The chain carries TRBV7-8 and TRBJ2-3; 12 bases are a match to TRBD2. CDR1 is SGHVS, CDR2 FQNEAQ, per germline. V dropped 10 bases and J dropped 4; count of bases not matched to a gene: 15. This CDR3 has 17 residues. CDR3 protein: CATGGVLAGGFADTQYF. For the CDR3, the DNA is TGTGCCACCGGGGGGGTTCTAGCGGGAGGGTTCGCAGATACGCAGTATTTT.

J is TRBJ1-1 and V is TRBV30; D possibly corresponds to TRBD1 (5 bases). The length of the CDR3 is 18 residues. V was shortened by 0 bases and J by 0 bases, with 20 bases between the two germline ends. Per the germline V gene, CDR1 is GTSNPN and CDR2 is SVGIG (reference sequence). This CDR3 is CAWSVPEGSYWMNTEAFF. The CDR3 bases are TGTGCCTGGAGTGTTCCGGAGGGGTCTTACTGGATGAACACTGAAGCTTTCTTT. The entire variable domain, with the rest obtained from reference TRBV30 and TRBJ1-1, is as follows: SQTIHQWPATLVQPVGSPLSLECTVEGTSNPNLYWYRQAAGRGLQLLFYSVGIGQISSEVPQNLSASRPQDRQFILSSKKLLLSDSGFYLCAWSVPEGSYWMNTEAFFGQGTRLTVV.

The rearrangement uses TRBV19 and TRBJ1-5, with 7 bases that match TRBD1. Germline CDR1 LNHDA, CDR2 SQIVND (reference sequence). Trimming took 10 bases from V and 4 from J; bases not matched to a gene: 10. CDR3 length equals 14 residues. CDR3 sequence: CAIGGQPRNQPQHF. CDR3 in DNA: TGTGCCATTGGGGGACAGCCTAGGAATCAGCCCCAGCATTTT. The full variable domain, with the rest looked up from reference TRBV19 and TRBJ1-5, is DGGITQSPKYLFRKEGQNVTLSCEQNLNHDAMYWYRQDPGQGLRLIYYSQIVNDFQKGDIAEGYSVSREKKESFPLTVTSAQKNPTAFYLCAIGGQPRNQPQHFGDGTRLSIL.

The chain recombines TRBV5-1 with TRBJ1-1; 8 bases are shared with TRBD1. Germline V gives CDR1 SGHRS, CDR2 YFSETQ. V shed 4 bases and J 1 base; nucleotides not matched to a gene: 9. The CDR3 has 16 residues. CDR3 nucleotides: TGCGCCAGCAGCGACCGGGACAGGAGAGGGAACACTGAAGCTTTCTTT. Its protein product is CASSDRDRRGNTEAFF.

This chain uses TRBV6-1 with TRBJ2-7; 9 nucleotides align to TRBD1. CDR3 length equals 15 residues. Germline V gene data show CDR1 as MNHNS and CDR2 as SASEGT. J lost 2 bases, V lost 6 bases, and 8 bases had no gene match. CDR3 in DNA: TGTGCCAGCAGGCAGGGACAGGGAAGAGCCTACGAGCAGTACGTC. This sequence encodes CASRQGQGRAYEQYV.

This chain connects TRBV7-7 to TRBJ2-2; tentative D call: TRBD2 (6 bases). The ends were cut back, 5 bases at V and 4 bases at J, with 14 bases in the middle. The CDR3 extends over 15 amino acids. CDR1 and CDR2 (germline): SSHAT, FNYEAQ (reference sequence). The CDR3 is CASSPYAGGTGELFF. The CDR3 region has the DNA TGTGCCAGCAGCCCATACGCCGGGGGCACCGGGGAGCTGTTTTTT.

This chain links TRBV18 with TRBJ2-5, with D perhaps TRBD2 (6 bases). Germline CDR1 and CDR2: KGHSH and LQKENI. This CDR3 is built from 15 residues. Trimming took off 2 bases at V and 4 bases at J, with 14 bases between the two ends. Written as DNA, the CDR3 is TGTGCCAGCTCACCAGTAACGAGGGACTCAGAGACCCAGTACTTC. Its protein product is CASSPVTRDSETQYF.

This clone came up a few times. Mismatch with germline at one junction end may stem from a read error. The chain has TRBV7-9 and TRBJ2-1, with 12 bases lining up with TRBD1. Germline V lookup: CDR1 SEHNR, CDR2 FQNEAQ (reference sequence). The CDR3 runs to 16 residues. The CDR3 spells CSSSLGGTGGFGEQFF. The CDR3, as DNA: TGTTCCAGCAGCTTAGGGGGGACAGGGGGCTTTGGTGAGCAGTTCTTC.

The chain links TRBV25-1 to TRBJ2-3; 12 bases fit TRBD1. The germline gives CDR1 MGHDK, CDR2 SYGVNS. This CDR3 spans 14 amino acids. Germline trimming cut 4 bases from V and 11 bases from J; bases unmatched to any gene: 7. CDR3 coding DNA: TGTGCCAGCAGTGCCGGGACAGGGGGCGGTAGGCAGTATTTT. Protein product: CASSAGTGGGRQYF.

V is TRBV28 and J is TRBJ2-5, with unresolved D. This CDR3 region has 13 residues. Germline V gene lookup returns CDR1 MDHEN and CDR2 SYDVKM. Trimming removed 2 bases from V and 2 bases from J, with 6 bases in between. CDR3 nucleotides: TGTGCCAGCAGTTTAAAACAGCAAGAGACCCAGTACTTC. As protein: CASSLKQQETQYF.

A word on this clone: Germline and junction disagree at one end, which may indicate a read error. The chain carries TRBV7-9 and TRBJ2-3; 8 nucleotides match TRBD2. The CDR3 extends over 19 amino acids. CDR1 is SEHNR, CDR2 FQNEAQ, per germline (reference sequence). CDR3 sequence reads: CSSSLAPLGLATSTDTQYF. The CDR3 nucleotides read TGTTCCAGCAGCTTAGCGCCACTAGGACTAGCCACCAGCACAGATACGCAGTATTTT.

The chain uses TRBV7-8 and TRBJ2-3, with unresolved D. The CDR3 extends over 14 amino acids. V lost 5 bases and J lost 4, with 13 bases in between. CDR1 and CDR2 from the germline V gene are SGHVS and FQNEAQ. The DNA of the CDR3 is TGTGCCAGCAGCCTCCTGGGCACAGCAGATACGCAGTATTTT. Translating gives CASSLLGTADTQYF.

CDR3 nucleotide sequence: TGCGCCAGCAGCTTGGGGTGGACTAGCGGGGACCAAGAGACCCAGTACTTC. Residues: CASSLGWTSGDQETQYF. This chain uses TRBV5-1 with TRBJ2-5; 12 bases agree with TRBD2. The germline gives CDR1 SGHRS, CDR2 YFSETQ. The CDR3 length is 17 residues. Unmatched junction bases numbered 3, after V lost 0 bases and J lost 0 bases.

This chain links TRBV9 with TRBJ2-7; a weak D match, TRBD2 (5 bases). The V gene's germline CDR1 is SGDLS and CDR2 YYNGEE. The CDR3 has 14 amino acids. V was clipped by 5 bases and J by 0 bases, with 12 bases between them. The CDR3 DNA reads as TGTGCCAGCAGGCCCCGGACTGTCTCCTACGAGCAGTACTTC. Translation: CASRPRTVSYEQYF.

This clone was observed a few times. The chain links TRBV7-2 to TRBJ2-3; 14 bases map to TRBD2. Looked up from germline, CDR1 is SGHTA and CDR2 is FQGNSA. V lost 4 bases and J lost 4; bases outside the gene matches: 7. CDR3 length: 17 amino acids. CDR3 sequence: CASSSRLAGGVADTQYF. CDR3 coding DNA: TGTGCCAGCAGCTCCAGACTAGCGGGAGGGGTAGCAGATACGCAGTATTTT.

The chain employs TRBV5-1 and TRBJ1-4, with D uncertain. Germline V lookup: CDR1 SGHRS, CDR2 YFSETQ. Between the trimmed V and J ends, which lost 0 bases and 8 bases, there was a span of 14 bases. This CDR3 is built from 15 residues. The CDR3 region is CASSLEVMEGEKLFF. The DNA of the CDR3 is TGCGCCAGCAGCTTGGAGGTGATGGAGGGCGAAAAACTGTTTTTT.

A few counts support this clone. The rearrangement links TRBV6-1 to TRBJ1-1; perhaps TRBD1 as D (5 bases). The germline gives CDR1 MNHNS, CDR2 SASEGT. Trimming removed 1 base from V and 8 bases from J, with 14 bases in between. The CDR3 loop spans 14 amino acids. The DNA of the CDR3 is TGTGCCAGCAGTGAAGACGCGGAGACAGCCGAAGCTTTCTTT. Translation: CASSEDAETAEAFF.

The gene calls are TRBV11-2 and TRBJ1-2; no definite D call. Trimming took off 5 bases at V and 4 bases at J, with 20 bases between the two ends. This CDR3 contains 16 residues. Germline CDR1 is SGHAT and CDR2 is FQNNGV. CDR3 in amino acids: CASSQTGIPFGYGYTF. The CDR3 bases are TGTGCCAGCAGCCAGACGGGAATACCATTTGGCTATGGCTACACCTTC. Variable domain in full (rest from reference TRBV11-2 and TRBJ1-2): EAGVAQSPRYKIIEKRQSVAFWCNPISGHATLYWYQQILGQGPKLLIQFQNNGVVDDSQLPKDRFSAERLKGVDSTLKIQPAKLEDSAVYLCASSQTGIPFGYGYTFGSGTRLTVV.

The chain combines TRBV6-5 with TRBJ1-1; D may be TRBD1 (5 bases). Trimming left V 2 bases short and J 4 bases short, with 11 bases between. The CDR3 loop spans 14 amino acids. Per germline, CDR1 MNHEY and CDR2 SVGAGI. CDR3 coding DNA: TGTGCCAGCAGTTACGGCACGGGGGTCACTGAAGCTTTCTTT. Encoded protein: CASSYGTGVTEAFF.

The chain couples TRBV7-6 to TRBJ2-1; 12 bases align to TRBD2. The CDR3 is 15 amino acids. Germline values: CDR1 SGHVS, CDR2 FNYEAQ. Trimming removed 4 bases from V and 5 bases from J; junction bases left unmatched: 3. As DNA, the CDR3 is TGTGCCAGCAGCTCACTAGCGGGAGGAGACAATGAGCAGTTCTTC. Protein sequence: CASSSLAGGDNEQFF.

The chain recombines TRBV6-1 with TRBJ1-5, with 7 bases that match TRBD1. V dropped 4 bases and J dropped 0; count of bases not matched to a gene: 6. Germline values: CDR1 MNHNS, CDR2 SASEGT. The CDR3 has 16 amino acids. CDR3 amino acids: CASSVGTVYSNQPQHF. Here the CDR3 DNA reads TGTGCCAGCAGTGTCGGGACAGTTTATAGCAATCAGCCCCAGCATTTT.